The 16 T cell receptor beta chains reported below all come from one sample, sequenced in a study of T cells in Graves' hyperthyroidism and ophthalmopathy. TCR beta CDR3 sequences were amplified from RNA transcripts. In the first-round RT-PCR of the TCR CDR3, the HTBI primer set was used. One entry per CDR3 protein results from TCRdb running MiXCR on the multiplex PCR reads. Altogether about 700,000 distinct CDR3 sequences are present, just under 45% being singletons, with the ten largest covering under 8%. Material for sequencing was peripheral blood or thyroid tissue (not recorded which). Receptors originate from an adult man with Graves' disease, either hyperthyroidism or ophthalmopathy (not recorded which).

The chain combines TRBV2 with TRBJ1-3, with a possible D match to TRBD1 (5 bases). Between the trimmed V and J ends, which lost 5 bases and 4 bases, there was a span of 12 bases. Germline V CDR1 and CDR2: SNHLY, FYNNEI. The CDR3 spans 14 residues. The chain's CDR3 is CASSPGTFGNTIYF. The CDR3 DNA follows: TGTGCCAGCAGTCCCGGGACTTTCGGAAACACCATATATTTT.

This clonotype was recorded at least ten times. The chain combines TRBV29-1 with TRBJ1-1; D ambiguous. Trimming left V 2 bases short and J 4 bases short, with 11 bases between. Germline-derived CDR1 and CDR2 are SQVTM and ANQGSEA. This CDR3 has 13 amino acids. CDR3 nucleotides: TGCAGCGTTGAAAGGCAGTCGGGCACTGAAGCTTTCTTT. It encodes CSVERQSGTEAFF. The full variable domain, with the rest looked up from reference TRBV29-1 and TRBJ1-1, is SAVISQKPSRDICQRGTSLTIQCQVDSQVTMMFWYRQQPGQSLTLIATANQGSEATYESGFVIDKFPISRPNLTFSTLTVSNMSPEDSSIYLCSVERQSGTEAFFGQGTRLTVV.

This chain uses TRBV7-9 with TRBJ1-1, with 10 bases fitting TRBD1. Trimming removed 4 bases from V and 3 bases from J; junction bases left unmatched: 5. Per germline, CDR1 SEHNR and CDR2 FQNEAQ (reference sequence). The CDR3 has 15 residues. The CDR3 spells CASSWRQGADTEAFF. In DNA, the CDR3 is TGTGCCAGCAGCTGGAGACAGGGGGCAGACACTGAAGCTTTCTTT.

The CDR3 coding sequence is TGTGCCAGCAGCTTGGACAGGGGAGTGGATGGCTACACCTTC. Translation: CASSLDRGVDGYTF. This chain joins TRBV5-5 and TRBJ1-2, with 7 bases fitting TRBD1. The CDR3 is made up of 14 amino acids. The J segment lost 6 bases and the V segment lost 0 bases, leaving 5 bases of the junction unmatched. Germline V gene data show CDR1 as SGHKS and CDR2 as YYEKEE (reference sequence).

The chain combines TRBV7-3 with TRBJ2-3; no definite D call. Germline values: CDR1 SGHTA, CDR2 FQGTGA. The CDR3 is 13 amino acids. V lost 0 bases and J lost 8, with 9 bases in between. The CDR3 DNA reads as TGTGCCAGCAGCTTAACCCTGACTGGTACGCAGTATTTT. As protein: CASSLTLTGTQYF.

The genes are TRBV10-2 and TRBJ2-7; D is perhaps TRBD1 (6 bases). There are 15 residues in the CDR3. Germline CDR1 WSHSY, CDR2 SAAADI. V was clipped by 6 bases and J by 0 bases, with 15 bases between them. The CDR3 bases are TGCGCCAGCAGCTTGGTCCCGGGACACTCCTACGAGCAGTACTTC. Amino acid sequence: CASSLVPGHSYEQYF.

CDR3 amino acids: CATSTLPANQPQHF. In nucleotides, the CDR3 is TGTGCCACCAGCACTCTACCGGCCAATCAGCCCCAGCATTTT. J is TRBJ1-5 and V is TRBV15; D remains unclear. V was shortened by 4 bases and J by 3 bases, with 10 bases between the two germline ends. This CDR3 has 14 amino acids. Germline lookup yields CDR1 LNHNV and CDR2 YYDKDF (reference sequence).

The J gene is TRBJ1-2, the V gene TRBV29-1, with D perhaps TRBD1 (5 bases). CDR3 length equals 13 residues. With 7 bases removed from V and 0 bases from J, the gap between germline ends came to 12 bases. Germline-derived CDR1 and CDR2 are SQVTM and ANQGSEA. The chain's CDR3 is CSALTDTNYGYTF. The DNA of the CDR3 is TGCAGCGCTTTGACAGACACTAACTATGGCTACACCTTC.

A few counts support this clonotype. CDR3 sequence reads: CASSLFAGLKDYGYTF. The CDR3, as DNA: TGTGCCAGCAGCTTGTTCGCCGGGCTTAAAGACTATGGCTACACCTTC. J is TRBJ1-2 and V is TRBV7-9; D not resolved. V was cut by 3 bases and J by 3 bases, with 17 bases left in between. CDR3 size: 16 residues. Germline V gene data show CDR1 as SEHNR and CDR2 as FQNEAQ (reference sequence).

As to this clonotype: An end of the junction differs from the germline gene, which may be a read error. The J gene is TRBJ2-7, the V gene TRBV6-1; tentative D call: TRBD1 (5 bases). CDR1 and CDR2 from the germline V gene are MNHNS and SASEGT. CDR3 length equals 15 residues. CDR3 amino acids: CASREDSAPRYEQYF. CDR3 in DNA: TGTGCCAGCAGGGAAGACAGTGCTCCCCGCTACGAGCAGTACTTC.

This sequence joins TRBV29-1 and TRBJ1-2; 9 bases match TRBD1. The V gene end was trimmed by 3 bases and the J gene end by 4 bases; junction bases not matched to a gene: 3. CDR3 size: 13 residues. Germline V gene lookup returns CDR1 SQVTM and CDR2 ANQGSEA. The chain's CDR3 is CSVDTGQGYGYTF. The DNA of the CDR3 is TGCAGCGTTGACACGGGACAGGGCTATGGCTACACCTTC.

This clonotype has only a few counts. The rearrangement uses TRBV20-1 and TRBJ2-5; TRBD2 aligns across 8 bases. The germline CDR1 and CDR2 sequences are DFQATT and SNEGSKA (reference sequence). The CDR3 is made up of 14 amino acids. V gave up 4 bases and J gave up 5 bases; unmatched junction bases: 9. CDR3 sequence (DNA): TGCAGTGCTAATACCGGGGGGGCCTGGGAGACCCAGTACTTC. Residues: CSANTGGAWETQYF.

This chain uses TRBV5-1 with TRBJ1-5; a weak D match, TRBD1 (5 bases). The CDR3 runs 15 residues. V shed 4 bases and J shed 0 bases, with 11 bases lying between them. The V gene's germline CDR1 is SGHRS and CDR2 YFSETQ. The CDR3 reads CASSAEGNSNQPQHF. The CDR3, as DNA: TGCGCCAGCAGCGCGGAGGGGAATAGCAATCAGCCCCAGCATTTT.

The gene calls are TRBV29-1 and TRBJ1-6; D may be TRBD1 (6 bases). V was clipped by 5 bases and J by 6 bases, with 8 bases between them. The CDR3 is 12 amino acids. Germline loops: CDR1 SQVTM, CDR2 ANQGSEA. The CDR3 bases are TGCAGCGTTAGGACAGCTAATTCACCCCTCCACTTT. This sequence encodes CSVRTANSPLHF.

A note on this clonotype: With a much larger clone just one base away, this may be a read error. The chain joins TRBV7-6 to TRBJ1-1; D call uncertain. CDR3 length equals 13 residues. Germline loops: CDR1 SGHVS, CDR2 FNYEAQ. CDR3 protein: CASSGSMNTGAFF. DNA of the CDR3: TGTGCCAGCAGCGGGAGCATGAACACTGGAGCTTTCTTT.

There are many counts of this clonotype. The V call is TRBV7-9, the J call TRBJ1-2; D unresolved. The CDR3 is made up of 16 amino acids. Deletions cut 5 bases from V and 4 bases from J, with 20 bases between. Germline V gene sequence: CDR1 SEHNR, CDR2 FQNEAQ (reference sequence). The CDR3 is CASSRPDTLLSYGYTF. In DNA form, the CDR3 reads TGTGCCAGCAGCCGCCCTGACACGCTCCTCTCCTATGGCTACACCTTC.